These 14 T cell receptor beta chains were sequenced from one sample in a study of blood T cell repertoires in COVID-19 (dated by TCRdb to about 2020). Receptors were amplified or captured by the immunoSEQ multiplex PCR assay. As stored in TCRdb, this immuneACCESS dataset retains in-frame rearrangements with V and J assigned. A fraction of the clones does not appear; measured against another copy, unresolved V genes explain less than half of the discrepancy, and the remainder lacks a known reason. This sample lists 350,000 to 450,000 clones; 87% were detected once. The ten largest clones add up to approximately 1.8% of the sample. Sequencing was carried out using PBMCs or T cells enriched from blood (not recorded which). The receptors were gathered from a man in his forties in a cohort exposed to, infected with or recovered from COVID-19 (not recorded which).

The V gene is TRBV5-1, the J gene TRBJ2-1; D remains ambiguous. The length of the CDR3 is 12 residues. The germline V gene encodes CDR1 SGHRS and CDR2 YFSETQ. V lost 5 bases, J lost 5 bases, and 8 bases lay in between. Here the CDR3 reads CASRELDNEQFF. As DNA, the CDR3 is TGCGCCAGCAGGGAGCTCGACAATGAGCAGTTCTTC.

The chain couples TRBV28 to TRBJ2-5; TRBD1 aligns across 9 bases. Germline V gene data show CDR1 as MDHEN and CDR2 as SYDVKM. This CDR3 is built from 16 residues. The J segment lost 4 bases and the V segment lost 1 base, leaving 7 bases of the junction unmatched. CDR3 coding DNA: TGTGCCAGCAGTTTATCATCCGGGACAGGGTTAGAGACCCAGTACTTC. Translation gives CASSLSSGTGLETQYF.

V usage is TRBV2 and J usage is TRBJ2-2; D ambiguous. The CDR3 sequence is 15 residues long. V lost 4 bases, J lost 0 bases, and 9 bases lay in between. Germline V gene data show CDR1 as SNHLY and CDR2 as FYNNEI. For the CDR3, the DNA is TGTGCCAGCAGTGTGGTCTACTCGAACACCGGGGAGCTGTTTTTT. Translation gives CASSVVYSNTGELFF.

The chain couples TRBV24-1 to TRBJ2-3, with 9 nucleotides matching TRBD1. Germline CDR1 KGHDR, CDR2 SFDVKD. J lost 5 bases, V lost 2 bases, and 13 bases had no gene match. The CDR3 consists of 18 residues. The CDR3 DNA reads as TGTGCCACCAGTGATTCGGGATTAAAACAGGGGGCGGAAGATACGCAGTATTTT. Translation gives CATSDSGLKQGAEDTQYF.

The genes are TRBV11-2 and TRBJ1-1; D is uncertain. The CDR3 extends over 14 amino acids. CDR1 and CDR2 from the germline V gene are SGHAT and FQNNGV. V lost 5 bases and J lost 5, with 15 bases in between. The CDR3 protein is CASSPTLPGTEAFF. CDR3 bases: TGTGCCAGCAGCCCTACACTCCCCGGGACTGAAGCTTTCTTT.

Remarks on this clone: The sample holds other DNA sequences that translate to the same CDR3. The chain uses TRBV7-9 and TRBJ1-2, with TRBD1 matching 10 bases. With V trimmed by 2 bases and J by 5 bases, 5 bases remained unmatched. The length of the CDR3 is 15 residues. Germline lookup yields CDR1 SEHNR and CDR2 FQNEAQ (reference sequence). Here the CDR3 reads CASSLLDRGDYGYTF. Written as DNA, the CDR3 is TGTGCCAGCAGCTTACTGGACAGGGGGGATTATGGCTACACCTTC.

This chain uses TRBV7-9 with TRBJ1-5; the D gene is possibly TRBD1 (6 bases). The CDR3 is 15 residues long. The germline V and J ends were trimmed by 5 bases and 4 bases, with 15 bases remaining between them. The germline V gene has CDR1 SEHNR and CDR2 FQNEAQ (reference sequence). The CDR3 DNA is TGTGCCAGCAGCGCCGAAGGGAGGGGGAATCAGCCCCAGCATTTT. This encodes CASSAEGRGNQPQHF.

V usage is TRBV24-1 and J usage is TRBJ2-2; maybe TRBD1 (6 bases). V was shortened by 3 bases and J by 4 bases, with 8 bases between the two germline ends. The CDR3 length is 14 residues. CDR1 and CDR2 (germline): KGHDR, SFDVKD. CDR3: CATSDQGSTGELFF. Here the CDR3 DNA reads TGTGCCACCAGTGATCAGGGGAGCACCGGGGAGCTGTTTTTT.

This clone was observed a single time. The CDR3 reads CASSQVRDQPQHF. The DNA of the CDR3 is TGCGCCAGCAGCCAAGTGAGGGATCAGCCCCAGCATTTT. The rearrangement links TRBV4-1 to TRBJ1-5; D not resolved. V was trimmed by 1 base and J by 5 bases, leaving 6 bases between them. CDR3 length: 13 residues. Germline lookup yields CDR1 MGHRA and CDR2 YSYEKL.

The chain couples TRBV5-4 to TRBJ2-7; possibly TRBD2 for D (6 bases). This CDR3 comprises 15 residues. Germline assignment: CDR1 SGHNT and CDR2 YYREEE (reference sequence). Trimming left V 4 bases short and J 2 bases short, with 16 bases between. The CDR3 protein is CASSPGASETYEQYF. CDR3 DNA sequence: TGTGCCAGCAGCCCGGGCGCTAGCGAAACCTACGAGCAGTACTTC.

V usage is TRBV30 and J usage is TRBJ1-2; D call uncertain. Germline assignment: CDR1 GTSNPN and CDR2 SVGIG (reference sequence). CDR3 length equals 12 residues. V was shortened by 2 bases and J by 2 bases, with 6 bases between the two germline ends. CDR3 nucleotides: TGTGCCTGGAGTATGGCAAACTATGGCTACACCTTC. It is translated as CAWSMANYGYTF.

This clone was counted between two and nine times. The rearrangement uses TRBV2 and TRBJ1-6; 9 bases fit TRBD1. The CDR3 has 13 residues. V dropped 3 bases and J dropped 9; count of bases not matched to a gene: 0. Germline V CDR1 and CDR2: SNHLY, FYNNEI. The CDR3 nucleotides read TGTGCCAGCAGTGAGGGACAGGGTTCACCCCTCCACTTT. It specifies CASSEGQGSPLHF.

This clone was seen just once. The chain has TRBV7-9 and TRBJ1-1; D gene uncertain. The CDR3 is 14 residues long. CDR1 SEHNR and CDR2 FQNEAQ come from the germline V gene (reference sequence). V lost 2 bases and J lost 6, with 13 bases in between. CDR3 in amino acids: CASSLFGEVAEAFF. The CDR3 DNA is TGTGCCAGCAGCTTATTTGGGGAGGTCGCTGAAGCTTTCTTT.

This clone was seen a single time. The genes are TRBV19 and TRBJ1-1; 11 positions match TRBD1. The V gene's germline CDR1 is LNHDA and CDR2 SQIVND (reference sequence). The CDR3 extends over 15 amino acids. V was pared by 7 bases and J by 4 bases, with 8 bases of the junction left unmatched. The CDR3 coding sequence is TGTGCCAGTACCGAAAGCGGGACAGGGGGCACTGAAGCTTTCTTT. Translating it yields CASTESGTGGTEAFF.